The present T cell receptor beta chain was sequenced within a study of blood T cells in healthy people across ages. A word on this clonotype: The antigen is undetermined.

A second PCR of roughly 7 to 11 cycles used a sample-barcoded 5' primer and a J-beta primer mix. TCRdb used MiXCR to reprocess the 5' RACE reads, holding one entry per CDR3 protein. Of 800,000 to 1,000,000 distinct CDR3 sequences detected, under 50% appear once; the ten largest clones hold roughly 13%. Study-level results: Naive CD4+ cells and diversity were both higher in long-lived donors than in aged donors. A roughly linear age-dependent decrease characterized TCR beta diversity per million T cells.

The donors, healthy Caucasians from Russia, were aged roughly 6 to 90. V dropped 6 bases and J dropped 10; count of bases not matched to a gene: 9. The CDR3 is made up of 14 amino acids. The germline V gene has CDR1 ENHRY and CDR2 SYGVKD. Specimen: blood. This receptor was taken from a man aged 25-45 years in good health. This chain connects TRBV10-3 to TRBJ1-6; 7 bases are a match to TRBD1. The CDR3 nucleotides read TGTGCCATCAGGAACGTGGCAGGGGGATCACCCCTCCACTTT. It encodes CAIRNVAGGSPLHF.